This passage covers 28 T cell receptor beta chains from one sample sequenced in a study of human T cells and chemical hapten exposure. TCRdb reprocessed the RACE reads with MiXCR, giving one entry per CDR3 protein. The table lists 380,000 or so distinct CDR3 sequences, approximately 5% of them singletons, with over 6.5% in the top ten. As to time point: pre-sensitization, week 0. This sample's treatment: therapeutic diphenylcyclopropenone sensitization with weekly scalp DPC. Sequences were derived from whole blood, sampled in connection with sensitization to the hapten diphenylcyclopropenone (DPC). The receptors here all came from a young woman with alopecia areata. Some clones in this sample may be carry-over from other donors' samples.

The V and J genes are TRBV4-2 and TRBJ1-5; no clear D. The CDR3 extends over 16 amino acids. The germline CDR1 and CDR2 sequences are LGHNA and YNFKEQ. Trimming removed 0 bases at V and 1 base at J, with 10 bases between. As DNA, the CDR3 is TGTGCCAGCAGCCAAGATGGCGGGCGGAGCAATCAGCCCCAGCATTTT. Residues: CASSQDGGRSNQPQHF.

There are many counts of this clonotype. The chain employs TRBV6-6 and TRBJ2-3; D remains ambiguous. This CDR3 region has 13 residues. The germline V and J ends were trimmed by 5 bases and 2 bases, with 8 bases remaining between them. Germline V CDR1 and CDR2: MNHNY, SVGAGI (reference sequence). DNA of the CDR3: TGTGCCAGCAGTCCCCCGGCCACAGATACGCAGTATTTT. It is translated as CASSPPATDTQYF.

This clonotype was found many times. V and J are TRBV5-6 and TRBJ1-2; 8 bases match TRBD1. The CDR3 length is 14 residues. After removal of 0 bases from V and 8 bases from J, the junction contained 6 bases not matched to a gene. Per the germline V gene, CDR1 is SGHDT and CDR2 is YYEEEE. The CDR3 is CASSLGPQGAGYTF. The CDR3 nucleotides read TGTGCCAGCAGCTTGGGACCCCAGGGGGCGGGCTACACCTTC.

This clonotype was counted ten times or more. The rearrangement links TRBV28 to TRBJ1-3; D is undetermined. Trimming shortened V by 1 base and J by 0 bases, and 4 bases separated the two germline ends. Per germline, CDR1 MDHEN and CDR2 SYDVKM. This CDR3 is 14 amino acids long. The CDR3 coding sequence is TGTGCCAGCAGTTTATCTCACTCTGGAAACACCATATATTTT. It yields the protein CASSLSHSGNTIYF.

This clonotype was found a few times. The rearrangement joins TRBV6-6 to TRBJ2-7, with 12 positions matching TRBD1. The germline V gene has CDR1 MNHNY and CDR2 SVGAGI (reference sequence). This CDR3 is built from 15 residues. With 7 bases clipped from V and 6 bases from J, the junction kept 10 bases outside the gene matches. The CDR3 reads CASTPGQGARGEQYF. The CDR3 DNA reads as TGTGCCAGCACCCCGGGACAGGGGGCGCGGGGCGAGCAGTACTTC.

This clonotype was counted between two and nine times. This chain links TRBV7-2 with TRBJ2-3, with unresolved D. Germline-derived CDR1 and CDR2 are SGHTA and FQGNSA. The germline V and J ends were trimmed by 2 bases and 4 bases, with 4 bases remaining between them. The CDR3 has 12 residues. The DNA of the CDR3 is TGTGCCAGCAGCTTAACCCCAGATACGCAGTATTTT. This gives the protein CASSLTPDTQYF.

This clonotype occurred many times. The rearrangement links TRBV6-6 to TRBJ1-5, with D perhaps TRBD1 (5 bases). CDR3 size: 15 residues. CDR1 and CDR2 (germline): MNHNY, SVGAGI (reference sequence). V was shortened by 4 bases and J by 3 bases, with 13 bases between the two germline ends. This chain's CDR3 is CASSSRDGLNQPQHF. CDR3 bases: TGTGCCAGCAGTTCCCGGGACGGCCTCAATCAGCCCCAGCATTTT.

This clonotype was counted between two and nine times. V and J are TRBV20-1 and TRBJ2-1, with TRBD2 matching over 10 bases. V lost 2 bases to trimming and J lost 0 bases; unmatched junction nucleotides: 4. The CDR3 is made up of 16 amino acids. CDR1 and CDR2 (germline): DFQATT, SNEGSKA (reference sequence). The chain's CDR3 is CSARLAGANSYNEQFF. CDR3 DNA: TGCAGTGCTAGACTAGCGGGGGCAAACTCCTACAATGAGCAGTTCTTC.

This clonotype came up many times. The chain couples TRBV11-2 to TRBJ2-3; 7 positions agree with TRBD1. Trimming at V came to 6 bases and at J to 4 bases, leaving 4 bases not matched to a gene. The CDR3 runs to 13 residues. Germline V CDR1 and CDR2: SGHAT, FQNNGV. This CDR3 is CASSSTGADTQYF. CDR3 bases: TGTGCCAGCAGTTCTACAGGGGCAGATACGCAGTATTTT.

This clonotype showed up many times. The chain recombines TRBV28 with TRBJ1-1, with a tentative D call TRBD1 (6 bases). CDR3 length equals 16 residues. CDR1 and CDR2 (germline): MDHEN, SYDVKM. Trimming took off 2 bases at V and 5 bases at J, with 18 bases between the two ends. CDR3 sequence reads: CASSLGHRVIGTEAFF. The CDR3 DNA reads TGTGCCAGCAGTTTAGGTCACAGGGTCATAGGAACTGAAGCTTTCTTT.

There are many counts of this clonotype. The chain recombines TRBV13 with TRBJ2-1; D not certain. The germline gives CDR1 PRHDT, CDR2 FYEKMQ (reference sequence). The V and J ends lost 0 bases and 1 base respectively, with 10 bases between them. The CDR3 is 16 amino acids. CDR3 region: CASSLGMRASYNEQFF. CDR3 DNA sequence: TGTGCCAGCAGCTTAGGCATGAGAGCTTCCTACAATGAGCAGTTCTTC.

Regarding this clonotype: Relative to the germline gene, one junction end is altered; a read error may explain this. The V gene is TRBV6-1, the J gene TRBJ1-5; D gene unclear. The CDR3 has 12 residues. Germline CDR1 is MNHNS and CDR2 is SASEGT. Here the CDR3 DNA reads TGCGCTACTCTCGAGAGCAATCAGCCCCAGCATTTT. Translation: CATLESNQPQHF.

This clonotype was found many times. J is TRBJ2-3 and V is TRBV6-6; a possible D gene is TRBD2 (6 bases). CDR1 and CDR2 (germline): MNHNY, SVGAGI (reference sequence). V shed 4 bases and J shed 2 bases, with 13 bases lying between them. This CDR3 has 15 amino acids. CDR3: CASSSPGTSTDTQYF. In DNA form, the CDR3 reads TGTGCCAGCAGTTCGCCCGGGACTTCCACAGATACGCAGTATTTT.

This clonotype was seen repeatedly, ten times or more. The chain couples TRBV27 to TRBJ1-1; no firm D call. Trimming removed 3 bases at V and 0 bases at J, with 8 bases between. CDR1 is MNHEY, CDR2 SMNVEV, per germline (reference sequence). The CDR3 runs 14 residues. For the CDR3, the DNA is TGTGCCAGCAGTTTCGGTTCTATGAACACTGAAGCTTTCTTT. It codes for CASSFGSMNTEAFF.

This clonotype appeared many times. The V call is TRBV7-2, the J call TRBJ1-4; no reliable D call. CDR1 SGHTA and CDR2 FQGNSA come from the germline V gene. The V gene lost 1 base and the J gene lost 0 bases, with 6 bases spanning the gap. The CDR3 totals 15 residues. CDR3 protein: CASSLVWATNEKLFF. DNA for the CDR3: TGTGCCAGCAGCTTAGTTTGGGCAACTAATGAAAAACTGTTTTTT.

This chain connects TRBV5-1 to TRBJ2-6, with 9 nucleotides matching TRBD1. CDR3 length: 18 residues. Trimming at V came to 4 bases and at J to 0 bases, leaving 8 bases not matched to a gene. Germline V CDR1 and CDR2: SGHRS, YFSETQ. CDR3 DNA sequence: TGCGCCAGCAGCGCGGGGACAGGGCCTTCCTCTGGGGCCAACGTCCTGACTTTC. It yields the protein CASSAGTGPSSGANVLTF.

In its sample, this clonotype was seen many times. The rearrangement joins TRBV20-1 to TRBJ1-2; perhaps TRBD1 as D (6 bases). V was cut by 7 bases and J by 7 bases, with 19 bases left in between. Germline assignment: CDR1 DFQATT and CDR2 SNEGSKA (reference sequence). The CDR3 spans 13 residues. This CDR3 reads CSVGGGDYSGYTF. The CDR3 nucleotides are TGCAGTGTTGGAGGGGGGGACTATTCTGGCTACACCTTC.

This clonotype was detected only a few times. The chain has TRBV29-1 and TRBJ1-2; 7 nucleotides match TRBD1. Trimming cost V 6 bases and J 4 bases; bases outside gene matches: 14. CDR1 and CDR2 from the germline V gene are SQVTM and ANQGSEA. The CDR3 has 15 amino acids. The CDR3: CSVSSIGTETYGYTF. CDR3 DNA sequence: TGCAGCGTCTCCTCCATAGGGACAGAGACCTATGGCTACACCTTC.

The sample holds a few counts of this clonotype. This chain joins TRBV5-1 and TRBJ2-1; 10 nucleotides align to TRBD1. J was trimmed by 2 bases and V by 1 base; bases with no gene match: 6. Germline V gene sequence: CDR1 SGHRS, CDR2 YFSETQ. The CDR3 runs to 17 residues. Here the CDR3 reads CASSLSGQGFAYNEQFF. The CDR3 DNA reads TGCGCCAGCAGCTTGTCGGGACAGGGGTTCGCCTACAATGAGCAGTTCTTC.

This clonotype was seen at least ten times. This sequence joins TRBV6-2 or TRBV6-3 and TRBJ2-1; D assignment may be TRBD1 or TRBD2 (5 bases each). CDR1 and CDR2 (germline): MNHEY, SVGEGT. The CDR3 has 17 residues. V was cut by 2 bases and J by 9 bases, with 23 bases left in between. In DNA, the CDR3 is TGTGCCAGCAGTTACCTCGTCCGGTGGGGCGTGCGGGCTGAGCAGTTCTTC. This gives the protein CASSYLVRWGVRAEQFF.

The rearrangement links TRBV6-5 to TRBJ1-2; D is undetermined. Germline V gene lookup returns CDR1 MNHEY and CDR2 SVGAGI. Trimming pared 2 bases from V and 7 bases from J, leaving 11 bases between. This CDR3 contains 13 residues. Here the CDR3 DNA reads TGTGCCAGCAGTTACGGAGGGCAGCGTGGCTACACCTTC. Translating gives CASSYGGQRGYTF.

The sample holds many counts of this clonotype. The chain carries TRBV7-2 and TRBJ2-2, with 7 positions matching TRBD2. The germline V gene encodes CDR1 SGHTA and CDR2 FQGNSA. This CDR3 has 16 amino acids. V shed 5 bases, J shed 4 bases, and the junction held 10 bases outside the gene matches. Here the CDR3 DNA reads TGTGCCAGCAGCCTACCGAGCGGGGCGGTCACCGGGGAGCTGTTTTTT. Protein sequence: CASSLPSGAVTGELFF.

This clonotype was picked up a small number of times. V is TRBV5-1 and J is TRBJ1-2; D gene unclear. Trimming cost V 4 bases and J 6 bases, with 19 bases left between them. Germline loops: CDR1 SGHRS, CDR2 YFSETQ. The CDR3 has 15 amino acids. CDR3 DNA: TGCGCCAGCAGCACCCCGACTCCGGCATGGGATGGCTACACCTTC. As protein: CASSTPTPAWDGYTF.

This clonotype was observed many times. J is TRBJ1-2 and V is TRBV28; D might be TRBD1 (5 bases). The length of the CDR3 is 16 residues. Germline V gives CDR1 MDHEN, CDR2 SYDVKM. Trimming left V 3 bases short and J 7 bases short, with 21 bases between. CDR3 bases: TGTGCCAGCAGTTTTTACCCGTCGCAGGGAGCCGGTGGCTACACCTTC. It is translated as CASSFYPSQGAGGYTF.

This clonotype was seen many times. The chain links TRBV9 to TRBJ1-5, with 10 bases aligning to TRBD1. This CDR3 has 15 amino acids. Germline CDR1 and CDR2: SGDLS and YYNGEE. The trim removed 0 bases at V and 4 bases at J, leaving 1 base unmatched. The CDR3 DNA sequence: TGTGCCAGCAGCGTAGGGACAGGGGGGAATCAGCCCCAGCATTTT. This sequence encodes CASSVGTGGNQPQHF.

This chain links TRBV10-3 with TRBJ1-1; the match to TRBD1 covers 8 bases. CDR3 length: 14 amino acids. The V gene end was trimmed by 6 bases and the J gene end by 2 bases; junction bases not matched to a gene: 5. The germline V gene has CDR1 ENHRY and CDR2 SYGVKD. The CDR3 spells CAIRSGTGNTEAFF. The CDR3 nucleotides read TGTGCCATCAGATCCGGGACAGGTAACACTGAAGCTTTCTTT.

The J gene is TRBJ1-1, the V gene TRBV27, with D perhaps matching TRBD1 (6 bases). This CDR3 is built from 17 residues. Per the germline V gene, CDR1 is MNHEY and CDR2 is SMNVEV (reference sequence). V was shortened by 2 bases and J by 0 bases, with 16 bases between the two germline ends. CDR3 loop: CASSLRSGPGVNTEAFF. The CDR3 region has the DNA TGTGCCAGCAGTTTAAGATCAGGGCCAGGGGTGAACACTGAAGCTTTCTTT.

This clonotype was observed many times. This chain joins TRBV12-3 or TRBV12-4 and TRBJ2-1; D not resolved. V dropped 6 bases and J dropped 7 bases, with 10 bases sitting between them. This CDR3 region has 12 residues. In DNA, the CDR3 is TGTGCCAGCAGCCCCTTATGGAATGAGCAGTTCTTC. The encoded protein is CASSPLWNEQFF.